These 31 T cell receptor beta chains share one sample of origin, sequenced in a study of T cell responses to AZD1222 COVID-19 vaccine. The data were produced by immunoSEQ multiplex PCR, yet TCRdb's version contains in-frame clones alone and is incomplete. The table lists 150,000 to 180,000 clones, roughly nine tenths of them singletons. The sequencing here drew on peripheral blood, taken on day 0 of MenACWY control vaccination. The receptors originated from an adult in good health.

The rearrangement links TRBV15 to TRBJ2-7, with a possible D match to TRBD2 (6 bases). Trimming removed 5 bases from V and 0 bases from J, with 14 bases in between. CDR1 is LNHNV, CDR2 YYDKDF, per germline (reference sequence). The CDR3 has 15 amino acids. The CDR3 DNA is TGTGCCACCAGCCCGACTGGAGGGAGCTCCTACGAGCAGTACGTC. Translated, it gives CATSPTGGSSYEQYV.

The CDR3 DNA follows: TGTGCCAGCTCATCGGACACGGCAACGTTTTTT. Its protein product is CASSSDTATFF. The rearrangement joins TRBV18 to TRBJ1-4; a possible D gene is TRBD1 (5 bases). This CDR3 has 11 residues. Germline lookup yields CDR1 KGHSH and CDR2 LQKENI. V was cut by 5 bases and J by 16 bases, with 14 bases left in between.

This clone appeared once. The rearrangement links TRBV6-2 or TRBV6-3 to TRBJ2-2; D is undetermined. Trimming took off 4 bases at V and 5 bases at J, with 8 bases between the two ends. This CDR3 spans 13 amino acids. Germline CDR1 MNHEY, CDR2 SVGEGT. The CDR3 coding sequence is TGTGCCAGCAGTTCCTCTAGGACCGGGGAGCTGTTTTTT. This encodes CASSSSRTGELFF.

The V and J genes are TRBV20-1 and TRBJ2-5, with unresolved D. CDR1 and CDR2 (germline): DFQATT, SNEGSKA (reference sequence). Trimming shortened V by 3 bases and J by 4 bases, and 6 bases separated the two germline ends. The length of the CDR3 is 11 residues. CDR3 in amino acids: CSARYRETQYF. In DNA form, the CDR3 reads TGCAGTGCTAGGTACAGAGAGACCCAGTACTTC.

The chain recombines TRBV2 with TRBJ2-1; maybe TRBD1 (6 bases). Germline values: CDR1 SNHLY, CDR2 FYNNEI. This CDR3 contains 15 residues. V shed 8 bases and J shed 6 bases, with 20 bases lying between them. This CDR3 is CASGEDSSHVNEQFF. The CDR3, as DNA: TGTGCCAGCGGCGAGGACAGCTCTCATGTCAATGAGCAGTTCTTC.

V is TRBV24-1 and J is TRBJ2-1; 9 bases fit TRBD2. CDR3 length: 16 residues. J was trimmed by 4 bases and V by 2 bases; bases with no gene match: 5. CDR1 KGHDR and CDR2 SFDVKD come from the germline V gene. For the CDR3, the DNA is TGTGCCACCAGTGATTGGGCTAGCGGGGCGTACAATGAGCAGTTCTTC. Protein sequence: CATSDWASGAYNEQFF.

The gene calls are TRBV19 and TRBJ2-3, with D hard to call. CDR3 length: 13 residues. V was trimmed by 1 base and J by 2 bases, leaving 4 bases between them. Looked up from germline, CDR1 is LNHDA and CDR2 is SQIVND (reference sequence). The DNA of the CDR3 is TGTGCCAGTAGTATAGGGGACACAGATACGCAGTATTTT. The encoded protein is CASSIGDTDTQYF.

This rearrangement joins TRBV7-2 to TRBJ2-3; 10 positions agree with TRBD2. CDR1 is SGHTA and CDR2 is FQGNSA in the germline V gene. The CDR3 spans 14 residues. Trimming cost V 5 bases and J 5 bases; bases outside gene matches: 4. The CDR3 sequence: CASSPGLARDTQYF. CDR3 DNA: TGTGCCAGCAGCCCGGGACTAGCGAGAGATACGCAGTATTTT.

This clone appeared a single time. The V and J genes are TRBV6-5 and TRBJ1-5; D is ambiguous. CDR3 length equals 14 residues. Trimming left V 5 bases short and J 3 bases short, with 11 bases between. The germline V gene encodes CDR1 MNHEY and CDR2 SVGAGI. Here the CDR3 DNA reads TGTGCCAGCAGTCCCACACGCGCCAATCAGCCCCAGCATTTT. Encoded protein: CASSPTRANQPQHF.

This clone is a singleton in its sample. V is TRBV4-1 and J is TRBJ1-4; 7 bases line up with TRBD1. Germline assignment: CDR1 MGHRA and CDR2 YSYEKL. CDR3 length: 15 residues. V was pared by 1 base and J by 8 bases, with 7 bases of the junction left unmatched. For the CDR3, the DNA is TGCGCCAGCAGCCAAGTCACAGGGGTTTGGGAAAAACTGTTTTTT. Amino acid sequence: CASSQVTGVWEKLFF.

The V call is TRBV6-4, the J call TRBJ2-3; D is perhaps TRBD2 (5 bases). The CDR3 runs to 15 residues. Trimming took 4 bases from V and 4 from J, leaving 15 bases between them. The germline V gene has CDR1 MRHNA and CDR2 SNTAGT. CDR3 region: CASSVVPDGADTQYF. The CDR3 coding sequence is TGTGCCAGCAGTGTGGTTCCCGACGGGGCAGATACGCAGTATTTT.

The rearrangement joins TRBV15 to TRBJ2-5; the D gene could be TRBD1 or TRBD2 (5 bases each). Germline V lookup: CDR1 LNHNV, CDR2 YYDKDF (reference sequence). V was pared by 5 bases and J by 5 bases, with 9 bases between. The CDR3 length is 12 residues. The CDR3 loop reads CATSPRDETQYF. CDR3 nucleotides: TGTGCCACCAGCCCCCGGGACGAGACCCAGTACTTC. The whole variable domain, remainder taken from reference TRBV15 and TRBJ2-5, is DAMVIQNPRYQVTQFGKPVTLSCSQTLNHNVMYWYQQKSSQAPKLLFHYYDKDFNNEADTPDNFQSRRPNTSFCFLDIRSPGLGDTAMYLCATSPRDETQYFGPGTRLLVL.

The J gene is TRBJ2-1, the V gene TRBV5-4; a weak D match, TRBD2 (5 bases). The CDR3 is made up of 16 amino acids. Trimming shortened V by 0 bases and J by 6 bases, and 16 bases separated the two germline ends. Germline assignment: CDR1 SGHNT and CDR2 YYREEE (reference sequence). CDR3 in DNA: TGTGCCAGCAGCTTGGGAGCGGTGATAGAGACCAATGAGCAGTTCTTC. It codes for CASSLGAVIETNEQFF. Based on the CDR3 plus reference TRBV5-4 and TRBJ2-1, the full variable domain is ETGVTQSPTHLIKTRGQQVTLRCSSQSGHNTVSWYQQALGQGPQFIFQYYREEENGRGNFPPRFSGLQFPNYSSELNVNALELDDSALYLCASSLGAVIETNEQFFGPGTRLTVL.

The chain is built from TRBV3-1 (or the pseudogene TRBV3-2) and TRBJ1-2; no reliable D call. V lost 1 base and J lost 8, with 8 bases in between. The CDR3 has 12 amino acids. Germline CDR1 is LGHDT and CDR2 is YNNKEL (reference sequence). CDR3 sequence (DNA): TGTGCCAGCAGCCAAGCTAGCGGGGGCTACACCTTC. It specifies CASSQASGGYTF.

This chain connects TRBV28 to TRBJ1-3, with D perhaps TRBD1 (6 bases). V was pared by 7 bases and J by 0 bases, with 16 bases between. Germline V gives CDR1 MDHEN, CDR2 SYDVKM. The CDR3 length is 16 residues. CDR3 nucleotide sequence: TGTGCCAGCAACCCGGGGGGCGGACTCTCTGGAAACACCATATATTTT. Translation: CASNPGGGLSGNTIYF.

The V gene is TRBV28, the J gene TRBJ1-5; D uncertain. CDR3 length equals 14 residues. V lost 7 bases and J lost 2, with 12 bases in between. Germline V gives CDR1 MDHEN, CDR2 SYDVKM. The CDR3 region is CASMLGMGNQPQHF. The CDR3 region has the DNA TGTGCCAGCATGCTGGGGATGGGCAATCAGCCCCAGCATTTT.

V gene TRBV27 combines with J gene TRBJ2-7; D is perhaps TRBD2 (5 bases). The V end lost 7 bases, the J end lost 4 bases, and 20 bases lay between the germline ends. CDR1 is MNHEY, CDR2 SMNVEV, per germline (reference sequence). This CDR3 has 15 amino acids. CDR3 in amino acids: CASTHRGDLGYEQYF. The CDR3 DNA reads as TGTGCCAGCACCCACCGGGGTGATCTCGGGTACGAGCAGTACTTC.

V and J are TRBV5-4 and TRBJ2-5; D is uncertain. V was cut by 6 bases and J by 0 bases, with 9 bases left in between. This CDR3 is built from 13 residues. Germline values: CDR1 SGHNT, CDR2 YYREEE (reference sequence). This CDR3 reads CASMPGNQETQYF. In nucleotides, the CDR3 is TGTGCCAGCATGCCAGGAAACCAAGAGACCCAGTACTTC.

Written as DNA, the CDR3 is TGCGCCAGCAGCTTGAACAGGGAGACAGATACGCAGTATTTT. Translation: CASSLNRETDTQYF. The chain is built from TRBV5-1 and TRBJ2-3, with D perhaps TRBD1 (6 bases). Between the trimmed V and J ends, which lost 1 base and 3 bases, there was a span of 9 bases. Germline CDR1 is SGHRS and CDR2 is YFSETQ. The CDR3 is made up of 14 amino acids. The variable domain in full, with the rest retrieved from reference TRBV5-1 and TRBJ2-3, is KAGVTQTPRYLIKTRGQQVTLSCSPISGHRSVSWYQQTPGQGLQFLFEYFSETQRNKGNFPGRFSGRQFSNSRSEMNVSTLELGDSALYLCASSLNRETDTQYFGPGTRLTVL.

In DNA, the CDR3 is TGTGCCATCAGTGTGATGGGGAACAATGAGCAGTTCTTC. Its protein is CAISVMGNNEQFF. The V gene is TRBV10-3, the J gene TRBJ2-1; D is unresolved. Germline values: CDR1 ENHRY, CDR2 SYGVKD. With 4 bases removed from V and 5 bases from J, the gap between germline ends came to 9 bases. CDR3 size: 13 residues.

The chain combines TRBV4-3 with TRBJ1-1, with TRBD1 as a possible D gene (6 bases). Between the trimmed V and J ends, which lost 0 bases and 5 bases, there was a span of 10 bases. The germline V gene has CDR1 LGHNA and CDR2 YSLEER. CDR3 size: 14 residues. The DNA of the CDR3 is TGCGCCAGCAGCCAAGAACGCCAGGGGACTGAAGCTTTCTTT. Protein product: CASSQERQGTEAFF.

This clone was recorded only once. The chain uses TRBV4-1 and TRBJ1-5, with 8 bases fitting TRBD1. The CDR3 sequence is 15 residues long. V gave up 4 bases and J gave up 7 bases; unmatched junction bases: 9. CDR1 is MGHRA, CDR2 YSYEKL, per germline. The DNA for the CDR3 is TGCGCCAGCAGCCTAACCGACAGGGGAGGACAGCCCCAGCATTTT. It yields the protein CASSLTDRGGQPQHF.

The CDR3 reads CASRVGADYGYTF. As DNA, the CDR3 is TGTGCCAGCAGGGTGGGTGCAGACTATGGCTACACCTTC. This chain joins TRBV6-5 and TRBJ1-2; D gene unclear. The V gene lost 6 bases and the J gene lost 3 bases, with 11 bases spanning the gap. CDR1 is MNHEY, CDR2 SVGAGI, per germline. This CDR3 has 13 amino acids.

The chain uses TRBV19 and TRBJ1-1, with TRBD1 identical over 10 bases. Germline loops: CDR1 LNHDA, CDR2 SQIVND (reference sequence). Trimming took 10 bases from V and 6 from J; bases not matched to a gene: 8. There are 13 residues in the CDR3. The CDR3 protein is CATKGTGAAEAFF. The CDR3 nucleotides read TGTGCCACCAAAGGGACAGGGGCCGCTGAAGCTTTCTTT.

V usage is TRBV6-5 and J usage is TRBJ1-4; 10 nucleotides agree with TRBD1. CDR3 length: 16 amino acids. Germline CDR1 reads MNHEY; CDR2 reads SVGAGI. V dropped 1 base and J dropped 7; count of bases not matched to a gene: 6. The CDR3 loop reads CASSYLRTGGGEKLFF. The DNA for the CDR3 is TGTGCCAGCAGTTACTTACGGACAGGGGGAGGTGAAAAACTGTTTTTT.

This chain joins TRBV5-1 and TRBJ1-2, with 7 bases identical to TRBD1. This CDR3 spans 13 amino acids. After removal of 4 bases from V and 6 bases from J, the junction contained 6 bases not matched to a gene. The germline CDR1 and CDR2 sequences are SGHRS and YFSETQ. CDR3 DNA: TGCGCCAGCAGCCCTGGACAGGAAGATGGCTACACCTTC. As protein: CASSPGQEDGYTF.

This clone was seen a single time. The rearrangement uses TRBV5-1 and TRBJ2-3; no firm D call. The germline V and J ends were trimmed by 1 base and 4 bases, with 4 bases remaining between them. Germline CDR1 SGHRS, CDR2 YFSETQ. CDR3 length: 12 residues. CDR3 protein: CASSLISDTQYF. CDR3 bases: TGCGCCAGCAGCTTGATCTCAGATACGCAGTATTTT. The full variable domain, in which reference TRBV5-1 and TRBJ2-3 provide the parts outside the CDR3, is KAGVTQTPRYLIKTRGQQVTLSCSPISGHRSVSWYQQTPGQGLQFLFEYFSETQRNKGNFPGRFSGRQFSNSRSEMNVSTLELGDSALYLCASSLISDTQYFGPGTRLTVL.

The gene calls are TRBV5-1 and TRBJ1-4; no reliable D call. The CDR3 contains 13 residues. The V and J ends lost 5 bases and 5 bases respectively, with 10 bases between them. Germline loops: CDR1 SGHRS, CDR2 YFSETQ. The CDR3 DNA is TGCGCCAGCAGTTCAGGTCAGAATGAAAAACTGTTTTTT. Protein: CASSSGQNEKLFF. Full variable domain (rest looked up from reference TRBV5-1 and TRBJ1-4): KAGVTQTPRYLIKTRGQQVTLSCSPISGHRSVSWYQQTPGQGLQFLFEYFSETQRNKGNFPGRFSGRQFSNSRSEMNVSTLELGDSALYLCASSSGQNEKLFFGSGTQLSVL.

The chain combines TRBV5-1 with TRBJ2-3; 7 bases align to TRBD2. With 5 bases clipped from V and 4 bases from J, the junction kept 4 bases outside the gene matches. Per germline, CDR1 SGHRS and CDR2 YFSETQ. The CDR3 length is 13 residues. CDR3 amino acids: CASRTGGADTQYF. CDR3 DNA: TGCGCCAGCAGAACGGGGGGTGCAGATACGCAGTATTTT.

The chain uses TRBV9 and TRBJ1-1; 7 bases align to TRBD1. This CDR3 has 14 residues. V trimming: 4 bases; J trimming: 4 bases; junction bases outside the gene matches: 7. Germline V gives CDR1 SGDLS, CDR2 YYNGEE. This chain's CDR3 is CASSPRQGSTEAFF. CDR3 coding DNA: TGTGCCAGCAGCCCGAGACAGGGATCCACTGAAGCTTTCTTT.

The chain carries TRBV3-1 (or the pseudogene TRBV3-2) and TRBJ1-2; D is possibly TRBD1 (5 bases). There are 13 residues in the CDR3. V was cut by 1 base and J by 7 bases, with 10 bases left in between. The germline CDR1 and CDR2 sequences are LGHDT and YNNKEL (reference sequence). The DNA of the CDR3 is TGTGCCAGCAGCCAAGTCAGGGCTGGTGGCTACACCTTC. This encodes CASSQVRAGGYTF.